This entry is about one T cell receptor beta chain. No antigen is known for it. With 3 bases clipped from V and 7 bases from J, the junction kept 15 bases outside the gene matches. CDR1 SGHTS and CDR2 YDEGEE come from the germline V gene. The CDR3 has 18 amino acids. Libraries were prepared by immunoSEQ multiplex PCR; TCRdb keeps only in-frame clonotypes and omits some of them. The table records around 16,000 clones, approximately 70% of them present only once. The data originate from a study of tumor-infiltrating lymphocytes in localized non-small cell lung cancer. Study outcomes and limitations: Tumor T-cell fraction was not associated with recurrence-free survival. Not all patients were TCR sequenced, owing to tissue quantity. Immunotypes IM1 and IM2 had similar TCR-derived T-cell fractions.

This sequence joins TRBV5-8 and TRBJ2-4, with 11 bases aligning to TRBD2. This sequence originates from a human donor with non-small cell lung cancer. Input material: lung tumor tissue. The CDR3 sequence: CASSSDVTSGRMFNIQYF. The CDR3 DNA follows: TGTGCCAGCAGCTCGGACGTTACTAGCGGGAGAATGTTTAACATTCAGTACTTC.